The 17 T cell receptor beta chains reported below all come from one sample, sequenced in a study of blood T cells in healthy people across ages. Together with a sample-barcoded 5' primer, a J-beta primer mix was included in a second PCR lasting about 7 to 11 cycles. TCRdb re-analysed the 5' RACE reads in MiXCR, keeping a single row per CDR3 protein. This table has about a million distinct CDR3 sequences, just over 50% appearing once. Sequenced input: blood. These receptors were obtained from a woman aged 55-70 years in good health.

The chain joins TRBV20-1 to TRBJ2-5; D is undetermined. The V and J ends lost 1 base and 11 bases respectively, with 14 bases between them. The CDR3 is 12 residues long. Germline CDR1 reads DFQATT; CDR2 reads SNEGSKA (reference sequence). The CDR3 nucleotides read TGCAGTGCTAGAGCCCAACCTTCCGGGCAGTACTTC. It yields the protein CSARAQPSGQYF.

The V call is TRBV6-5, the J call TRBJ2-7; D might be TRBD2 (7 bases). V was shortened by 7 bases and J by 4 bases, with 20 bases between the two germline ends. The CDR3 is made up of 15 amino acids. The germline gives CDR1 MNHEY, CDR2 SVGAGI. CDR3 protein: CASTRAGRGAYEQYF. CDR3 nucleotides: TGTGCCAGCACCCGAGCTGGACGGGGGGCATACGAGCAGTACTTC.

The chain employs TRBV5-6 and TRBJ2-3; no definite D call. Between the trimmed V and J ends, which lost 0 bases and 3 bases, there was a span of 14 bases. The germline V gene has CDR1 SGHDT and CDR2 YYEEEE. This CDR3 contains 16 residues. CDR3 residues: CASSLGRQIRTDTQYF. The CDR3 DNA reads as TGTGCCAGCAGCTTGGGCCGGCAGATCCGGACAGATACGCAGTATTTT.

This chain connects TRBV7-6 to TRBJ2-5; D remains unclear. V lost 4 bases and J 9 bases, leaving 21 bases between the germline ends. The CDR3 spans 15 residues. CDR1 SGHVS and CDR2 FNYEAQ come from the germline V gene. The CDR3 DNA follows: TGTGCCAGCAGCTCGTTCCTACGCGGTCCCGAGGCCCAGTACTTC. This gives the protein CASSSFLRGPEAQYF.

In this sample, this clonotype turned up a few times. The rearrangement links TRBV29-1 to TRBJ1-2; D not resolved. The CDR3 is made up of 14 amino acids. Per germline, CDR1 SQVTM and CDR2 ANQGSEA. V dropped 4 bases and J dropped 1 base, with 13 bases sitting between them. Here the CDR3 reads CSVAVRQINYGYTF. DNA for the CDR3: TGCAGCGTTGCAGTTCGGCAGATTAACTATGGCTACACCTTC.

CDR3 nucleotide sequence: TGTGCCAGCTCCCGGGACGGGAACTACGAGCAGTACTTC. Its protein product is CASSRDGNYEQYF. J is TRBJ2-7 and V is TRBV18; the D gene could be TRBD1 or TRBD2 (5 bases each). The CDR3 runs to 13 residues. The V and J ends lost 6 bases and 3 bases respectively, with 12 bases between them. CDR1 and CDR2 from the germline V gene are KGHSH and LQKENI.

This clonotype was found once. The chain joins TRBV20-1 to TRBJ2-7; 9 bases agree with TRBD1. CDR3 length equals 14 residues. V trimming: 6 bases; J trimming: 3 bases; junction bases outside the gene matches: 9. Germline CDR1 and CDR2: DFQATT and SNEGSKA (reference sequence). CDR3 DNA sequence: TGCAGTGCCGAGGCGGGACAGGGCTTCTACGAGCAGTACTTC. This codes for CSAEAGQGFYEQYF.

The V and J genes are TRBV6-2 or TRBV6-3 and TRBJ2-5; D remains ambiguous. Trimming took 6 bases from V and 5 from J, leaving 22 bases between them. CDR3 length: 16 amino acids. Germline assignment: CDR1 MNHEY and CDR2 SVGEGT. This CDR3 is CASSTSLGMATETQYF. The DNA for the CDR3 is TGTGCCAGCAGCACCTCCTTGGGTATGGCTACGGAGACCCAGTACTTC.

This clonotype showed up just a few times. This chain joins TRBV20-1 and TRBJ2-6, with 7 bases lining up with TRBD2. Looked up from germline, CDR1 is DFQATT and CDR2 is SNEGSKA (reference sequence). The length of the CDR3 is 17 residues. V dropped 3 bases and J dropped 3; count of bases not matched to a gene: 11. The CDR3 nucleotides are TGCAGTGCTAGGAGGGAGGGAGACTTGATTGGGGCCAACGTCCTGACTTTC. This codes for CSARREGDLIGANVLTF.

This sequence joins TRBV28 and TRBJ2-7, with unresolved D. V was cut by 5 bases and J by 6 bases, with 17 bases left in between. The CDR3 is 14 amino acids. Germline CDR1 MDHEN, CDR2 SYDVKM. In nucleotides, the CDR3 is TGTGCCAGCAGTCGGGTCCGAGGCTACTCCGAGCAGTACTTC. It codes for CASSRVRGYSEQYF. The variable domain in full, with the rest retrieved from reference TRBV28 and TRBJ2-7, is DVKVTQSSRYLVKRTGEKVFLECVQDMDHENMFWYRQDPGLGLRLIYFSYDVKMKEKGDIPEGYSVSREKKERFSLILESASTNQTSMYLCASSRVRGYSEQYFGPGTRLTVT.

The chain has TRBV10-3 and TRBJ2-5, with D perhaps being TRBD1 or TRBD2 (5 bases each). This CDR3 is 16 amino acids long. CDR1 ENHRY and CDR2 SYGVKD come from the germline V gene. The ends were cut back, 6 bases at V and 11 bases at J, with 28 bases in the middle. CDR3 DNA sequence: TGTGCCATCAGGACGGGGCAGACGGTGACCTACAATGAGCAGTACTTC. It is translated as CAIRTGQTVTYNEQYF.

The sample holds one count of this clonotype. The genes are TRBV6-5 and TRBJ2-1, with TRBD1 matching 9 bases. The germline CDR1 and CDR2 sequences are MNHEY and SVGAGI. Trimming took 8 bases from V and 5 from J; bases not matched to a gene: 4. The CDR3 is 13 residues long. The CDR3 spells CASPGTGNNEQFF. In DNA form, the CDR3 reads TGTGCCAGCCCCGGGACAGGGAACAATGAGCAGTTCTTC.

CDR3 sequence reads: CSAMLILSGRASYNEQFF. CDR3 sequence (DNA): TGCAGTGCTATGTTAATTTTGAGCGGGAGGGCCTCGTACAATGAGCAGTTCTTC. This chain connects TRBV20-1 to TRBJ2-1; TRBD2 matches 10 bases. The CDR3 length is 18 residues. CDR1 is DFQATT and CDR2 is SNEGSKA in the germline V gene (reference sequence). Trimming cost V 4 bases and J 4 bases; bases outside gene matches: 16.

V and J are TRBV27 and TRBJ2-3; 10 positions agree with TRBD2. This CDR3 is built from 14 residues. V was pared by 5 bases and J by 8 bases, with 7 bases of the junction left unmatched. Germline-derived CDR1 and CDR2 are MNHEY and SMNVEV (reference sequence). The CDR3 DNA reads TGTGCCAGCAGTCCACGGACTAGCGGATTTACGCAGTATTTT. Encoded protein: CASSPRTSGFTQYF.

This chain joins TRBV20-1 and TRBJ2-7, with a tentative D call TRBD1 (5 bases). Germline V lookup: CDR1 DFQATT, CDR2 SNEGSKA (reference sequence). This CDR3 has 13 residues. Deletions cut 2 bases from V and 2 bases from J, with 10 bases between. The DNA for the CDR3 is TGCAGTGCTAGACAGACAGCGACCTACGAGCAGTACTTC. The encoded protein is CSARQTATYEQYF.

The rearrangement joins TRBV4-3 to TRBJ2-1; D is uncertain. V was clipped by 1 base and J by 4 bases, with 11 bases between them. CDR3 length: 15 amino acids. Germline-derived CDR1 and CDR2 are LGHNA and YSLEER. This CDR3 reads CASSQGGDLYNEQFF. CDR3 sequence (DNA): TGCGCCAGCAGCCAAGGGGGTGACTTATACAATGAGCAGTTCTTC.

The chain employs TRBV7-2 and TRBJ1-1; D not certain. This CDR3 has 14 residues. Germline assignment: CDR1 SGHTA and CDR2 FQGNSA. Trimming took 5 bases from V and 5 from J, leaving 15 bases between them. Written as DNA, the CDR3 is TGTGCCAGCAGCGTAGGAGCACTTTGGACTGAAGCTTTCTTT. Protein: CASSVGALWTEAFF.